Listed here are 27 T cell receptor beta chains from one sample, sequenced in a study of T cells in Graves' hyperthyroidism and ophthalmopathy. Amplification targeted TCR beta CDR3 regions from RNA transcripts. HTBI primers were the set used in a first-round RT-PCR of the TCR CDR3. TCRdb reprocessed the multiplex PCR reads with MiXCR, giving one entry per CDR3 protein. The sample contains more than 500,000 distinct CDR3 sequences, roughly 15% of which appear only once. The sample was blood. The receptor source for this set is a woman in her thirties or forties with Graves' ophthalmopathy.

This clonotype was counted at least ten times. V and J are TRBV28 and TRBJ2-5, with a tentative D call TRBD2 (6 bases). This CDR3 is built from 18 residues. Germline CDR1 MDHEN, CDR2 SYDVKM. Trimming removed 2 bases at V and 5 bases at J, with 24 bases between. The CDR3 sequence is CASSLGRVVAEPRETQYF. Written as DNA, the CDR3 is TGTGCCAGCAGTTTAGGGCGGGTGGTAGCGGAGCCTCGGGAGACCCAGTACTTC.

This chain uses TRBV12-3 or TRBV12-4 with TRBJ2-2; 10 bases are shared with TRBD2. This CDR3 is 16 amino acids long. V shed 5 bases, J shed 4 bases, and the junction held 7 bases outside the gene matches. The CDR3 loop reads CASSTSGEPLTGELFF. The CDR3 nucleotides are TGTGCCAGCAGTACTAGCGGGGAGCCCCTCACCGGGGAGCTGTTTTTT.

In this sample, this clonotype turned up many times. The rearrangement links TRBV6-1 to TRBJ1-5; D gene unclear. Trimming removed 8 bases from V and 1 base from J, with 12 bases in between. Germline values: CDR1 MNHNS, CDR2 SASEGT. This CDR3 has 14 amino acids. The CDR3: CASSGPGSNQPQHF. The CDR3 region has the DNA TGTGCCAGCTCTGGGCCAGGAAGCAATCAGCCCCAGCATTTT.

The CDR3, as DNA: TGTGCCAGCAGTTACCGGACAGGGGAGGCCATTCAGTACTTC. Translation: CASSYRTGEAIQYF. The chain employs TRBV6-5 and TRBJ2-4, with 9 bases matching TRBD1. The CDR3 loop spans 14 amino acids. Looked up from germline, CDR1 is MNHEY and CDR2 is SVGAGI. V lost 2 bases and J lost 9; bases outside the gene matches: 5.

This clonotype was seen only a few times. This sequence joins TRBV27 and TRBJ2-7, with D hard to call. Trimming pared 5 bases from V and 7 bases from J, leaving 12 bases between. CDR1 is MNHEY and CDR2 is SMNVEV in the germline V gene (reference sequence). The CDR3 runs to 12 residues. CDR3 sequence: CASSPRATEQYF. In DNA form, the CDR3 reads TGTGCCAGCAGTCCCCGGGCCACGGAGCAGTACTTC.

This clonotype was seen ten or more times. The chain couples TRBV7-3 to TRBJ2-5; 10 positions agree with TRBD2. The CDR3 has 15 amino acids. V lost 2 bases to trimming and J lost 5 bases; unmatched junction nucleotides: 5. CDR1 and CDR2 (germline): SGHTA, FQGTGA. The CDR3 sequence: CASSLSSGSFETQYF. In DNA, the CDR3 is TGTGCCAGCAGCTTATCTAGCGGGAGTTTTGAGACCCAGTACTTC.

This clonotype was observed a handful of times. The chain is built from TRBV28 and TRBJ1-4, with a weak D call TRBD1 (5 bases). Germline V lookup: CDR1 MDHEN, CDR2 SYDVKM. V shed 3 bases and J shed 5 bases, with 10 bases lying between them. This CDR3 has 14 amino acids. For the CDR3, the DNA is TGTGCCAGCAGTTTGGGGACGTCGAATGAAAAACTGTTTTTT. Protein sequence: CASSLGTSNEKLFF.

This clonotype was picked up a small number of times. Since the CDR3 does not end with the conserved phenylalanine or tryptophan, this likely comes from a read error. The CDR3 loop is CASSPGTESYEQYL. The CDR3 DNA reads as TGTGCCAGTAGCCCCGGGACGGAATCCTACGAGCAGTACCTC. J is TRBJ2-7 and V is TRBV19; D may be TRBD1 or TRBD2 (5 bases each). The CDR3 sequence is 14 residues long. Germline CDR1 reads LNHDA; CDR2 reads SQIVND (reference sequence). V shed 6 bases and J shed 1 base, with 13 bases lying between them.

This clonotype was recorded many times. This chain links TRBV28 with TRBJ1-2; D is perhaps TRBD1 (5 bases). Germline CDR1 MDHEN, CDR2 SYDVKM. This CDR3 is built from 15 residues. Trimming cost V 4 bases and J 5 bases, with 17 bases left between them. In nucleotides, the CDR3 is TGTGCCAGCAGTTCTTTCAGGGTAGAGGAGTATGGCTACACCTTC. Amino acid sequence: CASSSFRVEEYGYTF.

This clonotype was recorded at least ten times. This chain links TRBV6-5 with TRBJ2-7, with 7 bases lining up with TRBD2. The V gene end was trimmed by 0 bases and the J gene end by 4 bases; junction bases not matched to a gene: 9. The CDR3 has 16 residues. From germline, CDR1 is MNHEY and CDR2 SVGAGI. CDR3 sequence: CASSYSLAGEGYEQYF. As DNA, the CDR3 is TGTGCCAGCAGTTACTCATTGGCGGGAGAGGGGTACGAGCAGTACTTC.

This clonotype has a count of ten or more. The chain employs TRBV6-1 and TRBJ1-2, with D possibly TRBD1 on 5 matching bases. The germline V gene encodes CDR1 MNHNS and CDR2 SASEGT. Trimming cost V 6 bases and J 2 bases, with 16 bases left between them. The CDR3 is 15 residues long. The CDR3 sequence is CASRGGLGINYGYTF. CDR3 bases: TGTGCCAGCAGGGGGGGACTCGGAATCAACTATGGCTACACCTTC.

This clonotype was picked up many times. This chain links TRBV20-1 with TRBJ1-2, with 10 bases that match TRBD1. This CDR3 is built from 16 residues. The J segment lost 4 bases and the V segment lost 1 base, leaving 9 bases of the junction unmatched. The germline gives CDR1 DFQATT, CDR2 SNEGSKA (reference sequence). CDR3 sequence: CSARARADRGTYGYTF. Here the CDR3 DNA reads TGCAGTGCTAGAGCCCGCGCGGACAGGGGGACCTATGGCTACACCTTC.

This clonotype has a count of ten or more. The rearrangement uses TRBV7-8 and TRBJ1-1; D possibly corresponds to TRBD1 (5 bases). V was trimmed by 1 base and J by 7 bases, leaving 10 bases between them. Germline CDR1 is SGHVS and CDR2 is FQNEAQ. CDR3 length equals 13 residues. The CDR3 loop reads CASSLGGADEAFF. The CDR3 bases are TGTGCCAGCAGCTTAGGAGGGGCGGATGAAGCTTTCTTT.

Many counts were recorded for this clonotype. The rearrangement links TRBV11-2 to TRBJ2-2, with D perhaps TRBD2 (6 bases). This CDR3 is 16 amino acids long. Germline V lookup: CDR1 SGHAT, CDR2 FQNNGV. Between the trimmed V and J ends, which lost 3 bases and 0 bases, there was a span of 11 bases. In DNA form, the CDR3 reads TGTGCCAGCAGCTTCGGCGGGATCGCGAACACCGGGGAGCTGTTTTTT. Protein: CASSFGGIANTGELFF.

V gene TRBV7-8 combines with J gene TRBJ2-5; TRBD1 aligns across 10 bases. The CDR3 has 13 amino acids. V lost 5 bases to trimming and J lost 7 bases; unmatched junction nucleotides: 4. Germline CDR1 is SGHVS and CDR2 is FQNEAQ. In DNA form, the CDR3 reads TGTGCCAGCAGCAGAAGACAGGGGGCGACCCAGTACTTC. Residues: CASSRRQGATQYF. The full variable domain, rest sourced from reference TRBV7-8 and TRBJ2-5, is GAGVSQSPRYKVAKRGQDVALRCDPISGHVSLFWYQQALGQGPEFLTYFQNEAQLDKSGLPSDRFFAERPEGSVSTLKIQRTQQEDSAVYLCASSRRQGATQYFGPGTRLLVL.

This clonotype was counted ten times or more. The J gene is TRBJ1-5, the V gene TRBV6-1, with D unclear. This CDR3 comprises 13 residues. The ends were cut back, 2 bases at V and 7 bases at J, with 9 bases in the middle. In germline, CDR1 is MNHNS, CDR2 SASEGT. The CDR3 here is CASSENEGQPQHF. CDR3 bases: TGTGCCAGCAGTGAAAATGAGGGACAGCCCCAGCATTTT.

V usage is TRBV28 and J usage is TRBJ2-7; 10 bases align to TRBD1. Germline values: CDR1 MDHEN, CDR2 SYDVKM. V gave up 6 bases and J gave up 4 bases; unmatched junction bases: 9. CDR3 length equals 15 residues. CDR3 protein: CASSIPRDRGYEQYF. In DNA, the CDR3 is TGTGCCAGCAGCATTCCCCGGGACAGGGGTTACGAGCAGTACTTC.

This clonotype has at least ten counts. CDR3 DNA: TGTGCCAGCAGTTTTCCGCAGATGAACACTGAAGCTTTCTTT. Translating gives CASSFPQMNTEAFF. V is TRBV12-3 or TRBV12-4 and J is TRBJ1-1, with D unclear. This CDR3 has 14 residues. The germline V and J ends were trimmed by 3 bases and 0 bases, with 8 bases remaining between them.

This clonotype was seen many times. The chain has TRBV12-3 or TRBV12-4 and TRBJ2-2, with D unresolved. The CDR3 length is 14 residues. V lost 6 bases and J 4 bases, leaving 12 bases between the germline ends. CDR3 protein: CASSPSWGTGELFF. In nucleotides, the CDR3 is TGTGCCAGCAGCCCAAGTTGGGGCACCGGGGAGCTGTTTTTT.

This clonotype was picked up many times. The chain employs TRBV7-9 and TRBJ1-2, with D possibly TRBD1 on 5 matching bases. The CDR3 is 15 residues long. Trimming removed 1 base from V and 8 bases from J, with 17 bases in between. The germline V gene has CDR1 SEHNR and CDR2 FQNEAQ (reference sequence). CDR3 sequence (DNA): TGTGCCAGCAGCTTAGAACCCGCAGGGAAGGAGGGCTACACCTTC. It yields the protein CASSLEPAGKEGYTF.

This clonotype showed up many times. The chain recombines TRBV5-1 with TRBJ2-7; D ambiguous. The length of the CDR3 is 15 residues. V was trimmed by 0 bases and J by 3 bases, leaving 13 bases between them. Germline V gives CDR1 SGHRS, CDR2 YFSETQ. In DNA form, the CDR3 reads TGCGCCAGCAGCTTGGACGCCGCGGTCGGCTACGAGCAGTACTTC. Its translation is CASSLDAAVGYEQYF.

The table lists this clonotype with a count of one. CDR3 sequence: CASSPLLLHEQFF. CDR3 DNA sequence: TGTGCCAGTAGTCCACTATTACTACATGAGCAGTTCTTC. The chain couples TRBV19 to TRBJ2-1; no definite D call. Trimming left V 5 bases short and J 8 bases short, with 13 bases between. This CDR3 spans 13 amino acids. Germline V lookup: CDR1 LNHDA, CDR2 SQIVND (reference sequence). Full variable domain (remainder filled in from reference TRBV19 and TRBJ2-1): DGGITQSPKYLFRKEGQNVTLSCEQNLNHDAMYWYRQDPGQGLRLIYYSQIVNDFQKGDIAEGYSVSREKKESFPLTVTSAQKNPTAFYLCASSPLLLHEQFFGPGTRLTVL.

This clonotype was observed many times. The chain joins TRBV5-1 to TRBJ1-1; D uncertain. CDR3 length: 14 residues. V was pared by 0 bases and J by 1 base, with 7 bases between. Germline V gives CDR1 SGHRS, CDR2 YFSETQ. In nucleotides, the CDR3 is TGCGCCAGCAGCTTGGCCGGGGAGAACACTGAAGCTTTCTTT. Translated: CASSLAGENTEAFF.

The V and J genes are TRBV30 and TRBJ2-4, with D maybe TRBD2 (6 bases). The CDR3 is 14 amino acids. V dropped 2 bases and J dropped 3 bases, with 11 bases sitting between them. The germline V gene encodes CDR1 GTSNPN and CDR2 SVGIG (reference sequence). The CDR3 is CAWSIGGGKNIQYF. DNA for the CDR3: TGTGCCTGGAGTATTGGGGGAGGCAAAAACATTCAGTACTTC.

As to this clonotype: Possible read error: a much larger clone is one base away. The rearrangement joins TRBV3-1 to TRBJ2-7; 8 nucleotides match TRBD2. The CDR3 has 15 amino acids. CDR1 is LGHDT, CDR2 YNNKEL, per germline (reference sequence). DNA of the CDR3: TGTGCCAGCAGCCAAGCGGGACTAGGGTCCTACGAGCAGCACTTC. Amino acids: CASSQAGLGSYEQHF.

This clonotype is a singleton in its sample. The chain combines TRBV28 with TRBJ2-7, with D possibly called TRBD1 or TRBD2 (5 bases each). V lost 3 bases and J 2 bases, leaving 14 bases between the germline ends. Germline V lookup: CDR1 MDHEN, CDR2 SYDVKM. The CDR3 length is 15 residues. The CDR3 is CASSFQGVGTYEQYF. CDR3 bases: TGTGCCAGCAGTTTCCAGGGAGTAGGGACCTACGAGCAGTACTTC.

The chain links TRBV4-3 to TRBJ1-6; D may be TRBD1 (5 bases). The CDR3 totals 15 residues. The V end lost 0 bases, the J end lost 11 bases, and 14 bases lay between the germline ends. From germline, CDR1 is LGHNA and CDR2 YSLEER. CDR3 sequence (DNA): TGCGCCAGCAGCCAAGAATTGCAGGGAACCACACCCCTCCACTTT. Its translation is CASSQELQGTTPLHF.